Here is one TCR beta chain with its context. Antigen unknown. This entry is derived from a study of shared clonotypes between healthy human individuals. Whole-study results and caveats: With few donors, the genetic and exposure-history diversity represented was limited.

Germline V lookup: CDR1 MNHNY, CDR2 SVGAGI (reference sequence). The CDR3 loop spans 14 amino acids. Deletions cut 7 bases from V and 2 bases from J, with 14 bases between. This table comes from immunoSEQ multiplex PCR, and its TCRdb copy is limited to in-frame clones, with some not included. The profile shows millions of clones, just under 95% of them singletons. Selected positively for CCR7 and CD45RO-negative, naive CD8 cells excluded terminally differentiated effector memory CD45RA+ cells. There were no recent acute infections or vaccinations among the donors, who were healthy HIV-negative adults.

Material for sequencing was naive CD8+ T cells sorted from blood. The chain combines TRBV6-6 with TRBJ1-1, with a weak D call TRBD1 (5 bases). This sequence was found in a man aged 18 to 29 in good health. The CDR3 protein is CASTFGAVNTEAFF. The DNA of the CDR3 is TGTGCCAGCACGTTTGGGGCGGTTAACACTGAAGCTTTCTTT.